This T cell receptor (beta chain) stems from a study of blood T cell repertoires in COVID-19. The wider study: COVID-19 samples collected from the United States, Italy and Spain covered acute and convalescent phases. Nucleic acid was either cDNA or gDNA, and it came from T cells, B-cell-depleted T cells, or PBMCs.

Germline assignment: CDR1 LGHNA and CDR2 YNFKEQ. This CDR3 region has 13 residues. Trimming left V 4 bases short and J 3 bases short, with 9 bases between. Original analysis: Reference gene primer amplification in the assay estimated nucleated cell counts. TCRdb keeps only in-frame clones here, not all; method: immunoSEQ multiplex PCR. The DNA gave D and trimming, while V, J and clone size come from that table. The repertoire has 150,000 to 170,000 clones, 83% of them found once; the top ten carry about 12%. This clonotype was sampled from an older woman with COVID-19, enrolled during active disease. The chain links TRBV4-2 to TRBJ1-2; D gene uncertain. The sequenced material came from peripheral blood. CDR3 bases: TGTGCCAGCAGCCCGATTAGAGACTATGGCTACACCTTC. Translated: CASSPIRDYGYTF.